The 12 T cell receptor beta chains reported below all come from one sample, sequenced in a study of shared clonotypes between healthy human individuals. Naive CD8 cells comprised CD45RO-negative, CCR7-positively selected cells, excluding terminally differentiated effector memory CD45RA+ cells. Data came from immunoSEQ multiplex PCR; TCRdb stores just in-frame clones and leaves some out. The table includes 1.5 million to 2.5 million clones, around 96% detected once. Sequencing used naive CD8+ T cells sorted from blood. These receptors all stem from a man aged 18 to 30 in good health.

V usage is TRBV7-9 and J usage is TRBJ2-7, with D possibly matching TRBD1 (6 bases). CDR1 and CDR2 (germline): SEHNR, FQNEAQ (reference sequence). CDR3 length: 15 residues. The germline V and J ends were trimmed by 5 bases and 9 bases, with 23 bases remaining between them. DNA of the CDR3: TGTGCCAGCAGCCCCCGGACAGAATACCCACGAGGGCAGTACTTC. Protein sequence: CASSPRTEYPRGQYF.

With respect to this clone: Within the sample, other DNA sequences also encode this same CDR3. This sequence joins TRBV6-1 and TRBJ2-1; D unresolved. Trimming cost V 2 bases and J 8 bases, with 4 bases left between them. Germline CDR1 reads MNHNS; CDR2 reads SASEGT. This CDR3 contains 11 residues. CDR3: CASSELDEQFF. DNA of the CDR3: TGTGCCAGCAGTGAACTCGATGAGCAGTTCTTC.

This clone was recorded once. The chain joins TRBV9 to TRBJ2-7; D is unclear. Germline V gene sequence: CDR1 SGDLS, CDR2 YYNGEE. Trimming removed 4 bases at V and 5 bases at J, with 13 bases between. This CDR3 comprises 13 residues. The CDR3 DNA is TGTGCCAGCAGCCCAAGTGGCAAGGACGAGCAGTACTTC. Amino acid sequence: CASSPSGKDEQYF.

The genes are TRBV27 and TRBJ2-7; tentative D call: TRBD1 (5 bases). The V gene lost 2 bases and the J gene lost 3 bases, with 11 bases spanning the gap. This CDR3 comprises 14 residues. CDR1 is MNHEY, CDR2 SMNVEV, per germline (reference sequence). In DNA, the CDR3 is TGTGCCAGCAGTTTACGGCTGGGGCACTACGAGCAGTACTTC. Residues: CASSLRLGHYEQYF.

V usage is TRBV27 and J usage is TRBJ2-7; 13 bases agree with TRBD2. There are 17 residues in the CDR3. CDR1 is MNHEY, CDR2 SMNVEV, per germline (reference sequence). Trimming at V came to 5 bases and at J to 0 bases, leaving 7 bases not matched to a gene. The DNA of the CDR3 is TGTGCCAGCAGTCCAAGGACTAGCGGGGGTATCTCCTACGAGCAGTACTTC. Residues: CASSPRTSGGISYEQYF.

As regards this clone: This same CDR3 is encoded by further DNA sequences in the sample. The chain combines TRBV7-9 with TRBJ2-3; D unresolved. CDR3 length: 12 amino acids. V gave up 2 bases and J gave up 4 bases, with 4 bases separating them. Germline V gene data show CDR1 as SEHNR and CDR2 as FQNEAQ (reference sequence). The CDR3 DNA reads TGTGCCAGCAGCTTATTTCCAGATACGCAGTATTTT. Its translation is CASSLFPDTQYF.

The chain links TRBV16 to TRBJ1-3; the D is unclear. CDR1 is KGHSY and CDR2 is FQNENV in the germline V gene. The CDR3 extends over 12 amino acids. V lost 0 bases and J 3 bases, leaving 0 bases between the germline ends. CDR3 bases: TGTGCCAGCAGCCAATCTGGAAACACCATATATTTT. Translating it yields CASSQSGNTIYF. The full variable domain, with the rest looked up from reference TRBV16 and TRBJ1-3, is GEEVAQTPKHLVRGEGQKAKLYCAPIKGHSYVFWYQQVLKNEFKFLISFQNENVFDETGMPKERFSAKCLPNSPCSLEIQATKLEDSAVYFCASSQSGNTIYFGEGSWLTVV.

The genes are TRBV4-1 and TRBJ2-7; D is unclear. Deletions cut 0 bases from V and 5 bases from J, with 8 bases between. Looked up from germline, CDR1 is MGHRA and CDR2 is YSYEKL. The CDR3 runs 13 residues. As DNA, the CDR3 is TGCGCCAGCAGCCAAGACAGCATCCACGAGCAGTACTTC. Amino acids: CASSQDSIHEQYF.

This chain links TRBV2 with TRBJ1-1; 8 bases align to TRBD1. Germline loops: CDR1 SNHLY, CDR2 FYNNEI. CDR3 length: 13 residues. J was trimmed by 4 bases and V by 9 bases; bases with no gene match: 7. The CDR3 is CASPQGARTEAFF. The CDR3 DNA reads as TGTGCCAGTCCCCAGGGGGCGCGCACTGAAGCTTTCTTT. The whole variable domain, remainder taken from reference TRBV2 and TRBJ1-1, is EPEVTQTPSHQVTQMGQEVILRCVPISNHLYFYWYRQILGQKVEFLVSFYNNEISEKSEIFDDQFSVERPDGSNFTLKIRSTKLEDSAMYFCASPQGARTEAFFGQGTRLTVV.

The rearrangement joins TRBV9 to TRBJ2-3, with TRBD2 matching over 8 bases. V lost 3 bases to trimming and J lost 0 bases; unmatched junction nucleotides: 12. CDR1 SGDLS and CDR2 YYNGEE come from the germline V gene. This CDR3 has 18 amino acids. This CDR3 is CASSAQDYASGSTDTQYF. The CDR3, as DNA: TGTGCCAGCAGCGCCCAAGATTACGCTAGCGGGAGCACAGATACGCAGTATTTT.

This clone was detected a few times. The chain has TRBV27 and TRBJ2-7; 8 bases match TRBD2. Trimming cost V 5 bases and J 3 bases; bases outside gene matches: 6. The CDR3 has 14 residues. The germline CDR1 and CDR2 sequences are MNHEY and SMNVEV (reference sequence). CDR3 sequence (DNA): TGTGCCAGCAGTCTGGGACTAGGGTTCTACGAGCAGTACTTC. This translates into CASSLGLGFYEQYF.

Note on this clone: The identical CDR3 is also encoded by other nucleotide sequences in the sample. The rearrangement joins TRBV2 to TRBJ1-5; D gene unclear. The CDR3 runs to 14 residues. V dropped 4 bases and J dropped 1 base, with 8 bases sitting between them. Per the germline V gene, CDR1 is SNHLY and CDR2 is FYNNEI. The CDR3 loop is CASSGGLSNQPQHF. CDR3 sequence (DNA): TGTGCCAGCAGTGGGGGTTTGAGCAATCAGCCCCAGCATTTT.